This T cell receptor (beta chain) was identified during a study of blood T cell repertoires in COVID-19. At the level of the study: COVID-19 samples collected from the United States, Italy and Spain covered acute and convalescent phases. T cells, B-cell-depleted T cells, or PBMCs supplied cDNA or gDNA.

Per germline, CDR1 LGHDT and CDR2 YNNKEL (reference sequence). Trimming cost V 4 bases and J 6 bases; bases outside gene matches: 11. The CDR3 has 15 residues. Authors' data handling: Estimates of nucleated cell counts were drawn from the amplification of reference gene primers. The assay was immunoSEQ multiplex PCR, and TCRdb's table has in-frame clones only and misses some. V, J and clone size reflect that table, while D and trimming were determined from the DNA. The sample holds 110,000 to 150,000 clones, approximately 90% seen once. This clone was seen a single time. Input material: peripheral blood. The rearrangement joins TRBV3-1 (or the pseudogene TRBV3-2) to TRBJ1-2, with TRBD1 matching over 7 bases. This sequence was found in a woman between 35 and 50 years old with acute or convalescent COVID-19. The CDR3 loop is CASSLLTGKLDGYTF. DNA of the CDR3: TGTGCCAGCAGCCTTCTGACAGGGAAATTGGATGGCTACACCTTC.